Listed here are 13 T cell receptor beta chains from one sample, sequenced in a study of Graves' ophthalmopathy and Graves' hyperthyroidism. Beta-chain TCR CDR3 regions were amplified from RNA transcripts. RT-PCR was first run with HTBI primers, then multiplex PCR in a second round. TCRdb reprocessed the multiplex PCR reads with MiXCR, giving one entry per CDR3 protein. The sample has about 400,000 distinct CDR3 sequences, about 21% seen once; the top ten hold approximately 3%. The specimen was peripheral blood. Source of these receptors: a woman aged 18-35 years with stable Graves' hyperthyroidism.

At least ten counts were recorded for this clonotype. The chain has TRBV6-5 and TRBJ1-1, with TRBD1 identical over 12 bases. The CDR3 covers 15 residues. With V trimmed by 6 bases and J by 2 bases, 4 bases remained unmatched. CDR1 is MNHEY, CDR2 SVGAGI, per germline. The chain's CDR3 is CASRGQGALNTEAFF. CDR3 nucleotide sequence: TGTGCCAGCAGGGGACAGGGGGCTCTTAACACTGAAGCTTTCTTT.

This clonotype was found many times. The CDR3 sequence: CAQLWAEGNWAFF. In DNA, the CDR3 is TGTGCCCAACTCTGGGCGGAGGGGAATTGGGCTTTCTTT. The chain couples TRBV6-6 to TRBJ1-1; D might be TRBD1 (5 bases). CDR3 size: 13 residues. The germline CDR1 and CDR2 sequences are MNHNY and SVGAGI (reference sequence). Trimming took off 11 bases at V and 11 bases at J, with 24 bases between the two ends.

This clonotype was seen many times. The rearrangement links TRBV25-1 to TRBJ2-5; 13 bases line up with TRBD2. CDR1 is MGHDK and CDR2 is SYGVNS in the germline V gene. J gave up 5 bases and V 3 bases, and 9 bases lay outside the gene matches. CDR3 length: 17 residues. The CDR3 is CASSDSTSGRGAETQYF. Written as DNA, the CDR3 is TGTGCCAGCAGTGACTCCACTAGCGGGAGGGGGGCGGAGACCCAGTACTTC. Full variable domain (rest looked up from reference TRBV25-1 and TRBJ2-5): EADIYQTPRYLVIGTGKKITLECSQTMGHDKMYWYQQDPGMELHLIHYSYGVNSTEKGDLSSESTVSRIRTEHFPLTLESARPSHTSQYLCASSDSTSGRGAETQYFGPGTRLLVL.

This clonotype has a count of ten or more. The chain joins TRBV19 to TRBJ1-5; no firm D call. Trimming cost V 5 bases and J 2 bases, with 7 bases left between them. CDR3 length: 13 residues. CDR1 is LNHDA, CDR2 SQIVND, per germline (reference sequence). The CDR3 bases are TGTGCCAGTAGTTTCGGTGGCAATCAGCCCCAGCATTTT. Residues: CASSFGGNQPQHF. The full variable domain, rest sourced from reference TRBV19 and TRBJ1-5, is DGGITQSPKYLFRKEGQNVTLSCEQNLNHDAMYWYRQDPGQGLRLIYYSQIVNDFQKGDIAEGYSVSREKKESFPLTVTSAQKNPTAFYLCASSFGGNQPQHFGDGTRLSIL.

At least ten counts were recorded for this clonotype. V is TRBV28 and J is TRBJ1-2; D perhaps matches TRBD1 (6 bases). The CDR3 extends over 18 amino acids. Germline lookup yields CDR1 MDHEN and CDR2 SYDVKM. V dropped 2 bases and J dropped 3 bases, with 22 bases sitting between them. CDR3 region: CASSLGWAGDEGDYGYTF. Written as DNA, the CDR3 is TGTGCCAGCAGTTTAGGTTGGGCAGGGGATGAGGGAGACTATGGCTACACCTTC.

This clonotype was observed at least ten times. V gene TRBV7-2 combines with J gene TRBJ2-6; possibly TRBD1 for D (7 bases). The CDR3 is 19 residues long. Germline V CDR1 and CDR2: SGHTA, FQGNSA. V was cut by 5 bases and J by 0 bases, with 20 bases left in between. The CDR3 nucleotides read TGTGCCAGCAGCCCAGGCCGGGGGACAGCCGGCTCTGGGGCCAACGTCCTGACTTTC. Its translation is CASSPGRGTAGSGANVLTF.

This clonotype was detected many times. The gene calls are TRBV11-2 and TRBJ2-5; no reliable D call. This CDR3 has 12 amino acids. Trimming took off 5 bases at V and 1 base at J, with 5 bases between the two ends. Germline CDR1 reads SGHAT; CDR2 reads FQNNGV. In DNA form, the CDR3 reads TGTGCCAGCAGCCGACTCCAAGAGACCCAGTACTTC. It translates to CASSRLQETQYF.

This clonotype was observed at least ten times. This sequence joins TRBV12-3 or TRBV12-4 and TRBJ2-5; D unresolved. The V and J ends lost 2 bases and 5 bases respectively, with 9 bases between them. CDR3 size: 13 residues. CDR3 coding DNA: TGTGCCAGCAGTTTATTCCCCATGGAGACCCAGTACTTC. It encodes CASSLFPMETQYF.

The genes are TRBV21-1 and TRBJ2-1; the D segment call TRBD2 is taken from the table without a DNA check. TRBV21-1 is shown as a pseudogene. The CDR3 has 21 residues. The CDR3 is CASSQALRLAGGSSSYNEQFF. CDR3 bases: TGTGCCAGCAGCCAAGCGCTTAGACTAGCGGGAGGGTCGAGCTCCTACAATGAGCAGTTCTTC.

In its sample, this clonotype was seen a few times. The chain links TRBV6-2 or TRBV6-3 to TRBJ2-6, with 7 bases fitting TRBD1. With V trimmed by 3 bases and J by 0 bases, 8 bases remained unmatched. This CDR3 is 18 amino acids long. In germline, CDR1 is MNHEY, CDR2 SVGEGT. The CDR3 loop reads CASSYPGQFFSGANVLTF. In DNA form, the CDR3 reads TGTGCCAGCAGTTATCCGGGACAGTTTTTCTCTGGGGCCAACGTCCTGACTTTC.

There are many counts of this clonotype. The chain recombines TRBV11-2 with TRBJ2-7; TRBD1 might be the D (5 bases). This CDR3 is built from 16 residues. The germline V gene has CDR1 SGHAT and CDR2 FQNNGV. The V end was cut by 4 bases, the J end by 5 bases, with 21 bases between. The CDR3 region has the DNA TGTGCCAGCAGCTCCTTATTAGGGGCCCTACCCAACGAGCAGTACTTC. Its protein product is CASSSLLGALPNEQYF.

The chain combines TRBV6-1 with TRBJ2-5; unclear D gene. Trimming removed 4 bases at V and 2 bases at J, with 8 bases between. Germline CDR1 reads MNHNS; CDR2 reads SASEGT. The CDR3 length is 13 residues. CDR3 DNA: TGTGCCAGCAGTGTAGAGCCACAAGAGACCCAGTACTTC. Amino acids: CASSVEPQETQYF.

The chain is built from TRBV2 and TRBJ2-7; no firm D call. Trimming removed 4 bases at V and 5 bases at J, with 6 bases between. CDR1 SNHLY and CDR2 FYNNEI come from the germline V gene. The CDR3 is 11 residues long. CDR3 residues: CASSGGNEQYF. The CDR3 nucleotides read TGTGCCAGCAGTGGAGGCAACGAGCAGTACTTC. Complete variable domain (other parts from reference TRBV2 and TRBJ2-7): EPEVTQTPSHQVTQMGQEVILRCVPISNHLYFYWYRQILGQKVEFLVSFYNNEISEKSEIFDDQFSVERPDGSNFTLKIRSTKLEDSAMYFCASSGGNEQYFGPGTRLTVT.